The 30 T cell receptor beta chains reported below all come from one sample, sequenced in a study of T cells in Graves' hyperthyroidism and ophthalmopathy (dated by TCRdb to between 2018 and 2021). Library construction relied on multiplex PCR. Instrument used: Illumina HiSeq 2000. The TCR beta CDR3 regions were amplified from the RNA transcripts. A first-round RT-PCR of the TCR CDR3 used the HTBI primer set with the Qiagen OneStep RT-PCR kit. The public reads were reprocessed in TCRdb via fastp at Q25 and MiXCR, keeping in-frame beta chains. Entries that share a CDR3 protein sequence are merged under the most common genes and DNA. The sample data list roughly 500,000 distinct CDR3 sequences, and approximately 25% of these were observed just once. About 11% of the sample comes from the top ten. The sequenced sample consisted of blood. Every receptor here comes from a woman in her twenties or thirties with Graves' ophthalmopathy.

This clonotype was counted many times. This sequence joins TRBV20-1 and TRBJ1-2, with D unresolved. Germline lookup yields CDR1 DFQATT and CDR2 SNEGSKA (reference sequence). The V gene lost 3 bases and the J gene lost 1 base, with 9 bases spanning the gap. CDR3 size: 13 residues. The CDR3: CSASPSNNYGYTF. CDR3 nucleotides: TGCAGTGCTAGCCCCAGCAATAACTATGGCTACACCTTC.

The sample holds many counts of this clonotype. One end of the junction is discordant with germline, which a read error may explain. The CDR3 protein is CASSPSTLAKNIKYF. CDR3 bases: TGTGCCAGCAGTCCCTCGACCTTAGCCAAAAACATTAAGTACTTC. The chain has TRBV6-5 and TRBJ2-4, with D hard to call. CDR1 and CDR2 from the germline V gene are MNHEY and SVGAGI. The CDR3 totals 15 residues.

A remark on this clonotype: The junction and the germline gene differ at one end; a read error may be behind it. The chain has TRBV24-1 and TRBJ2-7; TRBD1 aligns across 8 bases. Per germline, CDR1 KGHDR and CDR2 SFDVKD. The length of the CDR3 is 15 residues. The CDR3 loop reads CATCDSGTGSYEQYF. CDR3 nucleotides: TGTGCCACCTGTGATTCCGGGACAGGCTCCTACGAGCAGTACTTC.

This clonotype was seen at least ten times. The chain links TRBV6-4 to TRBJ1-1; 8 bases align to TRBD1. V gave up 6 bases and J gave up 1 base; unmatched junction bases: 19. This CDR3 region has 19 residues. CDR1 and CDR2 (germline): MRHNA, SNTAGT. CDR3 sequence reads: CASSLTPHDRGVGNTEAFF. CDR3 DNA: TGTGCCAGCAGCCTGACCCCCCATGACAGGGGCGTTGGGAACACTGAAGCTTTCTTT.

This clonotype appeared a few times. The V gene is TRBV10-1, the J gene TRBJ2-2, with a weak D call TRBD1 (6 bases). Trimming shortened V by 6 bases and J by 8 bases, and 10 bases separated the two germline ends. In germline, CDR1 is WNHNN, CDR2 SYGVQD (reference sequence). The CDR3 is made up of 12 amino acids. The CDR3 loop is CASSRGAGELFF. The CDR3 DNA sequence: TGCGCCAGCAGCAGGGGCGCGGGGGAGCTGTTTTTT.

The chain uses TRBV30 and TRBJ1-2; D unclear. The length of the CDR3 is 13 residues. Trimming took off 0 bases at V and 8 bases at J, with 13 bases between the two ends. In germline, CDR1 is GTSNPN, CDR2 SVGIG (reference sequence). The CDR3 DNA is TGTGCCTGGAGTGTAGGCGTCCCCGGAGGCTACACCTTC. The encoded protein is CAWSVGVPGGYTF. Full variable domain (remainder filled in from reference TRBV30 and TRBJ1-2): SQTIHQWPATLVQPVGSPLSLECTVEGTSNPNLYWYRQAAGRGLQLLFYSVGIGQISSEVPQNLSASRPQDRQFILSSKKLLLSDSGFYLCAWSVGVPGGYTFGSGTRLTVV.

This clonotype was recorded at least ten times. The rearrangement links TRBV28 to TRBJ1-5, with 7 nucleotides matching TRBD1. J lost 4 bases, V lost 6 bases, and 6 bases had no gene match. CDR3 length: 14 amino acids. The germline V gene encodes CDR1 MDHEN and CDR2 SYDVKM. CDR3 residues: CASSIGTVNQPQHF. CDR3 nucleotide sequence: TGTGCCAGCAGCATCGGGACAGTTAATCAGCCCCAGCATTTT.

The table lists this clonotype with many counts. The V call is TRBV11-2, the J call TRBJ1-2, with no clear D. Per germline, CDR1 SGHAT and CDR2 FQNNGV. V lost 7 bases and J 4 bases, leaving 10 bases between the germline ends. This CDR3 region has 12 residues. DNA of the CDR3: TGTGCCAGCATTCAGGCCGGCTATGGCTACACCTTC. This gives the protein CASIQAGYGYTF.

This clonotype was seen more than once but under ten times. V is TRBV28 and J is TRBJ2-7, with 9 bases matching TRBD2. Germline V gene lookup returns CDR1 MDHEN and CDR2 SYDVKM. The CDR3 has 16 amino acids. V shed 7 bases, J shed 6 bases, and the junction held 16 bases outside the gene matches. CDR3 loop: CASISSGRRGSAEQYF. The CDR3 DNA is TGTGCCAGCATTAGCAGCGGGAGGCGGGGGTCGGCCGAGCAGTACTTC.

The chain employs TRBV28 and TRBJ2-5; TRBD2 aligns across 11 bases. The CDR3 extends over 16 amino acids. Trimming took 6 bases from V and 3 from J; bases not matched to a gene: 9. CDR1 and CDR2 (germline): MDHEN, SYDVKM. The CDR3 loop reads CASRSLAGEGKETQYF. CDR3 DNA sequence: TGTGCCAGCAGGTCACTAGCGGGGGAGGGGAAAGAGACCCAGTACTTC.

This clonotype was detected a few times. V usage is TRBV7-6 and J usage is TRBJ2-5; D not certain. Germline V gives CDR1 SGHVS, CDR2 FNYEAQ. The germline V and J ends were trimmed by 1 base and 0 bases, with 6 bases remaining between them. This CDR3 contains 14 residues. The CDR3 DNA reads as TGTGCCAGCAGCTTAGACCCGTACCAAGAGACCCAGTACTTC. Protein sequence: CASSLDPYQETQYF.

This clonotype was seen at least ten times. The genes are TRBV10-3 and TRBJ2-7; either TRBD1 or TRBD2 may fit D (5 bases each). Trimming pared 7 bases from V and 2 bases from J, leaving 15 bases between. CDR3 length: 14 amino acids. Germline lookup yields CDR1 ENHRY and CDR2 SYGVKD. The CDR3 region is CAINTRDLAYEQYF. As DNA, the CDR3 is TGTGCCATCAACACACGGGACCTAGCCTACGAGCAGTACTTC.

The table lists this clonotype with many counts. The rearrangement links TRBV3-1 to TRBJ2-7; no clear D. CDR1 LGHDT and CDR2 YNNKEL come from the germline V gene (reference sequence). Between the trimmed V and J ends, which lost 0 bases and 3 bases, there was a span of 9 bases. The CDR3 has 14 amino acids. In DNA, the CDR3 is TGTGCCAGCAGCCAAGATCGACTCCACTACGAGCAGTACTTC. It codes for CASSQDRLHYEQYF.

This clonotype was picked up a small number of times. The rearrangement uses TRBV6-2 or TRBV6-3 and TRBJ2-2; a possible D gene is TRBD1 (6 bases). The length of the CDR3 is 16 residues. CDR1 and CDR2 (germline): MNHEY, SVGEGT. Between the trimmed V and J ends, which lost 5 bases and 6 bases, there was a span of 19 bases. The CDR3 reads CASSNLQGGNAGELFF. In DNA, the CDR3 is TGTGCCAGCAGTAACCTACAGGGTGGTAACGCCGGGGAGCTGTTTTTT.

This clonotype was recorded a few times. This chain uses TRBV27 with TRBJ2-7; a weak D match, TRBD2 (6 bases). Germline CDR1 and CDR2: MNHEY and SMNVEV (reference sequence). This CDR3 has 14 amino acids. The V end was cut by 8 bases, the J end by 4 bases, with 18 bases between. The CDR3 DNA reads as TGTGCCAGCCCACTAAAGGGAGGCCCTTACGAGCAGTACTTC. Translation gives CASPLKGGPYEQYF.

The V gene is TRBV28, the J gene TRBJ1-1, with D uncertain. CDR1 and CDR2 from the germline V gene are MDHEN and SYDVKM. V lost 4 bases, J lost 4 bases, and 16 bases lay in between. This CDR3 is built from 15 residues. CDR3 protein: CASSSLVGRGTEAFF. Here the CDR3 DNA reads TGTGCCAGCAGTTCCCTAGTCGGGCGGGGCACTGAAGCTTTCTTT.

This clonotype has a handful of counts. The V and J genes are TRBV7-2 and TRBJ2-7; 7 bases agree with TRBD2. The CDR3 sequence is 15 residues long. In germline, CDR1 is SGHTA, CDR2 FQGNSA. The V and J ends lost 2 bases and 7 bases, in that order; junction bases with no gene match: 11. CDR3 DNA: TGTGCCAGCAGCTTATCCGGGACTACCACGAGTGAGCAGTACTTC. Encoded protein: CASSLSGTTTSEQYF.

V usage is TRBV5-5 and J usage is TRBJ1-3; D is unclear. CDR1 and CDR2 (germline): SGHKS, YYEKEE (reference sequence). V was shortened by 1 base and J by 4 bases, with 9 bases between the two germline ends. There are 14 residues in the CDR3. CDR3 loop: CASSLYVAGNTIYF. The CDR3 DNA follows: TGTGCCAGCAGCTTGTATGTCGCGGGAAACACCATATATTTT.

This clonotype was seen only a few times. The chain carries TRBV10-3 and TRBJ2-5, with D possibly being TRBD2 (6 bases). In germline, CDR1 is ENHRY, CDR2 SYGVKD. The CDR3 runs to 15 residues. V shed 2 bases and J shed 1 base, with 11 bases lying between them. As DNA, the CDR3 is TGTGCCATCAGTGAGCCCCGGGGACTCCAAGAGACCCAGTACTTC. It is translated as CAISEPRGLQETQYF.

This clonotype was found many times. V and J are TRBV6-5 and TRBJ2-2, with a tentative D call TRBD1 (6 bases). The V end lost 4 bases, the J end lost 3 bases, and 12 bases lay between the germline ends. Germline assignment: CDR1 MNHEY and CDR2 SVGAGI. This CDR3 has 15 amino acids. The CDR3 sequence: CASSFAGAYTGELFF. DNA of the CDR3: TGTGCCAGCAGTTTTGCAGGGGCTTACACCGGGGAGCTGTTTTTT.

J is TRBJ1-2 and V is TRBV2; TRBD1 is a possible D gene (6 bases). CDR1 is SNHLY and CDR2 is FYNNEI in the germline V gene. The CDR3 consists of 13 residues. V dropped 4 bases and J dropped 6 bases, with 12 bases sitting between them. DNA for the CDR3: TGTGCCAGCAGTGCGTCTGACAGGCATGGCTACACCTTC. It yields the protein CASSASDRHGYTF.

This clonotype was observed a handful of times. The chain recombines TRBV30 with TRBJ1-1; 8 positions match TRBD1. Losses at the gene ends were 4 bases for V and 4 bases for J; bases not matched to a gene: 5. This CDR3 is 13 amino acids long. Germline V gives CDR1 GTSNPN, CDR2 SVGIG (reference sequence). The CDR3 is CAWKPGGFTEAFF. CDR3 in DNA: TGTGCCTGGAAACCAGGGGGCTTCACTGAAGCTTTCTTT. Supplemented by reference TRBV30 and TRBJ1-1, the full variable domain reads SQTIHQWPATLVQPVGSPLSLECTVEGTSNPNLYWYRQAAGRGLQLLFYSVGIGQISSEVPQNLSASRPQDRQFILSSKKLLLSDSGFYLCAWKPGGFTEAFFGQGTRLTVV.

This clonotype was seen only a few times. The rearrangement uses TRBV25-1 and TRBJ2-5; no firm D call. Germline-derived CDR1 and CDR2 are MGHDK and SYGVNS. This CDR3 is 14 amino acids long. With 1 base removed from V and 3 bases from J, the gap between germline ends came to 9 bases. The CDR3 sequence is CASSEFLREETQYF. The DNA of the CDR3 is TGTGCCAGCAGTGAATTTTTGAGAGAAGAGACCCAGTACTTC.

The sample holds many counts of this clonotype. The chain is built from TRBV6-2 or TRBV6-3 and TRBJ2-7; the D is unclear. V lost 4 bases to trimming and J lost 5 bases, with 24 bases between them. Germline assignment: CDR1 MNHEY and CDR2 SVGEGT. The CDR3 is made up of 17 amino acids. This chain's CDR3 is CASSSPQAGSLGNEQYF. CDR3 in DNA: TGTGCCAGCAGTTCGCCTCAGGCCGGCAGCCTGGGCAACGAGCAGTACTTC.

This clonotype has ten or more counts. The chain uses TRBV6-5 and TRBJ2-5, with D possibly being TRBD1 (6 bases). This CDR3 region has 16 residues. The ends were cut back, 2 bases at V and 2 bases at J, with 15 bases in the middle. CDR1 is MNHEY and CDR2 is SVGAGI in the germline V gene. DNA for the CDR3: TGTGCCAGCAGTTACACAGGGAGCTCCGGACAAGAGACCCAGTACTTC. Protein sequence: CASSYTGSSGQETQYF.

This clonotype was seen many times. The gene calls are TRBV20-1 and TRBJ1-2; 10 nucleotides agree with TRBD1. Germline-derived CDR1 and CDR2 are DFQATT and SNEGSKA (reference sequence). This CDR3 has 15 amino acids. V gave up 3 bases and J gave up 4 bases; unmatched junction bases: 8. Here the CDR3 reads CSASLGTGDLYGYTF. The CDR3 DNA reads TGCAGTGCTAGTCTAGGGACAGGGGACCTCTATGGCTACACCTTC.

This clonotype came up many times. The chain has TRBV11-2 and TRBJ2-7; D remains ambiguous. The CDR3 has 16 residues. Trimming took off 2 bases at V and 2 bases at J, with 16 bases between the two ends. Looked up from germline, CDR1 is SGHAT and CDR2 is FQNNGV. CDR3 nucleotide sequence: TGTGCCAGCAGCTTAAAACTCCCGGACGGCACCTACGAGCAGTACTTC. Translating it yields CASSLKLPDGTYEQYF.

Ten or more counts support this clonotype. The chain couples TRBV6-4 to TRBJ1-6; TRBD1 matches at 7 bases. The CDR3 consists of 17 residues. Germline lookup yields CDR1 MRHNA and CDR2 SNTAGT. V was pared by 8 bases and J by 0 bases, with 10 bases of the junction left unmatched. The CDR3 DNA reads TGTGCCAGCCGGAGGGGGCCTCCGAGCTCCTATAATTCACCCCTCCACTTT. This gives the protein CASRRGPPSSYNSPLHF.

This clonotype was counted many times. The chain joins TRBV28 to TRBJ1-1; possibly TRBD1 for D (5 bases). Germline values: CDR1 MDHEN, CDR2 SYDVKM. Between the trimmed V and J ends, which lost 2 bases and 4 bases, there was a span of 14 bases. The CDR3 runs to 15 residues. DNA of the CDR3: TGTGCCAGCAGTTTAAGGGGCTGGGGAGGCACTGAAGCTTTCTTT. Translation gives CASSLRGWGGTEAFF.

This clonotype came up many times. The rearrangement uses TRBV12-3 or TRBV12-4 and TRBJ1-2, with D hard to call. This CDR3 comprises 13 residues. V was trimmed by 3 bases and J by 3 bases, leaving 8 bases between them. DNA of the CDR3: TGTGCCAGCAGTTTTCAGGCCCACTATGGCTACACCTTC. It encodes CASSFQAHYGYTF.